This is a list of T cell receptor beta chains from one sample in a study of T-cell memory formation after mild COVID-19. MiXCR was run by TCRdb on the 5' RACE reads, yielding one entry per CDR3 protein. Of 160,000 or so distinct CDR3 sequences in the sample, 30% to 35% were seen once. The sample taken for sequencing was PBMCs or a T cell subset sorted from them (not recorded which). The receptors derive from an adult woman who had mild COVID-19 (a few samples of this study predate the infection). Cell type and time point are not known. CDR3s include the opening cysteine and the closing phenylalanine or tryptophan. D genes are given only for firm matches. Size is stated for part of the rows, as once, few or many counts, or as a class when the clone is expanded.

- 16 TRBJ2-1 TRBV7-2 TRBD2 CASSFYIAGLGREQFF TGTGCCAGCAGCTTCTACATAGCGGGCCTGGGAAGAGAGCAGTTCTTC
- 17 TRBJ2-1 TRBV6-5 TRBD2 CASSYEGTSGGYNEQFF TGTGCCAGCAGTTACGAGGGGACTAGCGGAGGTTACAATGAGCAGTTCTTC
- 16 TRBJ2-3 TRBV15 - CATSLEVGAFGDTQYF TGTGCCACCAGTCTAGAGGTTGGGGCGTTCGGAGATACGCAGTATTTT
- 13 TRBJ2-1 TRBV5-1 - CASSLEAGDEQFF TGCGCCAGCAGCTTGGAGGCGGGCGATGAGCAGTTCTTC
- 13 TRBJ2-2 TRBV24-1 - CATRQGDTGELFF TGTGCCACCAGACAGGGTGACACCGGGGAGCTGTTTTTT
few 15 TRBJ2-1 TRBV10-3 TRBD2 CAISAREVSYNEQFF TGTGCCATCAGTGCTCGGGAGGTCTCCTACAATGAGCAGTTCTTC
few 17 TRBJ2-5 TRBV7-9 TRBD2 CASSLGRLAGAIETQYF TGTGCCAGCAGCTTAGGACGTCTAGCGGGGGCCATCGAGACCCAGTACTTC
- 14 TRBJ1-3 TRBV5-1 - CASSFGESGNTIYF TGCGCCAGCAGCTTCGGAGAATCGGGAAACACCATATATTTT
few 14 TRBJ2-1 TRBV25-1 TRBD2 CANLGTSGLTEQFF TGTGCCAACCTTGGGACTAGCGGATTGACAGAGCAGTTCTTC
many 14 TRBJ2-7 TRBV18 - CASSPRQGPYEQYF TGTGCCAGCTCACCACGTCAGGGACCCTACGAGCAGTACTTC
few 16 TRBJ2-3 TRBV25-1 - CASSTTGLTKGDTQYF TGTGCCAGCAGTACCACCGGGCTAACGAAGGGAGATACGCAGTATTTT
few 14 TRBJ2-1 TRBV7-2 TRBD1 CASSLTTGFNEQFF TGTGCCAGCAGCTTAACGACAGGGTTCAATGAGCAGTTCTTC
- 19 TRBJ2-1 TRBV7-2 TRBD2 CASSFELAGGYSSYNEQFF TGTGCCAGCAGCTTCGAACTAGCGGGAGGGTATAGCTCCTACAATGAGCAGTTCTTC
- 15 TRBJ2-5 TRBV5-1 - CASSLGGAYQETQYF TGCGCCAGCAGCTTGGGAGGGGCGTACCAAGAGACCCAGTACTTC
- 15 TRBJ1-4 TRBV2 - CASSEVGATNEKLFF TGTGCCAGCAGTGAAGTAGGGGCAACTAATGAAAAACTGTTTTTT
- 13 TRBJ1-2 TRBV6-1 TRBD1 CASRDWDRTGYTF TGTGCCAGCAGGGATTGGGACAGGACTGGCTACACCTTC
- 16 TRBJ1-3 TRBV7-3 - CASSLRTGKTGNTIYF TGTGCCAGCAGCCTTCGTACAGGGAAGACTGGAAACACCATATATTTT
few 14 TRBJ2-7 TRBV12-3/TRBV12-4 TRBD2 CASSFAGVAYEQYF TGTGCCAGCAGTTTCGCGGGAGTGGCCTACGAGCAGTACTTC
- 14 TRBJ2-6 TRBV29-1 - CSVDWSSGANVLTF TGCAGCGTTGACTGGAGCTCTGGGGCCAACGTCCTGACTTTC
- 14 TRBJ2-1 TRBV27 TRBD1 CASSLAGTVNEQFF TGTGCCAGCAGTTTGGCCGGGACAGTCAATGAGCAGTTCTTC
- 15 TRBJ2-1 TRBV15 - CATSRDSRAGNEQFF TGTGCCACCAGCAGAGATTCGAGGGCGGGGAATGAGCAGTTCTTC
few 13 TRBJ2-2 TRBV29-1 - CSVVPPRTGELFF TGCAGCGTTGTTCCCCCTAGAACCGGGGAGCTGTTTTTT
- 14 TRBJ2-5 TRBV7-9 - CASSFDRYQETQYF TGTGCCAGCAGCTTTGACAGATACCAAGAGACCCAGTACTTC
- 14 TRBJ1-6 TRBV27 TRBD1 CASYDRGANSPLHF TGTGCCAGCTACGACAGGGGGGCTAATTCACCCCTCCACTTT
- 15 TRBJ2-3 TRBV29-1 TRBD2 CSAYGLAGGPDTQYF TGCAGCGCATACGGACTAGCGGGAGGGCCGGATACGCAGTATTTT
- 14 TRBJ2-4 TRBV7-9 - CASSSGVTKNIQYF TGTGCCAGCAGCTCCGGCGTGACCAAAAACATTCAGTACTTC
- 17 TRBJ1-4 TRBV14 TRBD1 CASSQDQWTGENEKLFF TGTGCCAGCAGCCAAGATCAGTGGACAGGGGAGAATGAAAAACTGTTTTTT
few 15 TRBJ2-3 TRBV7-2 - CASSLGTSGRDTQYF TGTGCCAGCAGCTTAGGGACGAGCGGGCGGGATACGCAGTATTTT
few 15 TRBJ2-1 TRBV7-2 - CASSRTLDDVDEQFF TGTGCCAGCAGCCGGACCCTAGACGATGTGGATGAGCAGTTCTTC
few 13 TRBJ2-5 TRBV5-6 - CASRFTGSETQYF TGTGCCAGCAGATTCACAGGGAGTGAGACCCAGTACTTC
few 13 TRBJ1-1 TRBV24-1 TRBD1 CATRTGGGTEAFF TGTGCCACCAGAACAGGGGGAGGTACTGAAGCTTTCTTT
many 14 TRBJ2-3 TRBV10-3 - CAIAQRDSTDTQYF TGTGCCATTGCGCAGCGAGATAGCACAGATACGCAGTATTTT
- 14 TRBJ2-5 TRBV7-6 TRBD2 CASSSRAGSETQYF TGTGCCAGCAGCTCCCGAGCGGGGAGCGAGACCCAGTACTTC
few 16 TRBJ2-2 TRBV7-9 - CASSLEWSSRTGELFF TGTGCCAGCAGCTTAGAGTGGTCTAGCAGAACCGGGGAGCTGTTTTTT
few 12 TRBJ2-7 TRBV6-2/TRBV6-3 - CASSYGRYEQYF TGTGCCAGCAGTTACGGGCGGTACGAGCAGTACTTC
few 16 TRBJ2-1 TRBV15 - CATSRDPGLADRVQFF TGTGCCACCAGCAGAGATCCCGGGCTAGCGGACAGAGTGCAGTTCTTC
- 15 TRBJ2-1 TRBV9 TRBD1 CASSATGGPYNEQFF TGTGCCAGCAGCGCAACAGGGGGCCCCTACAATGAGCAGTTCTTC
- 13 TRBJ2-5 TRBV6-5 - CASSPNPQETQYF TGTGCCAGCAGCCCCAATCCGCAAGAGACCCAGTACTTC
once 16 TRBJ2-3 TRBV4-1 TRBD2 CASSQAVRGGTDTQYF TGCGCCAGCAGCCAAGCTGTCCGGGGGGGCACAGATACGCAGTATTTT
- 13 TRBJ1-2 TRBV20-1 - CSALRGGMDGYTF TGCAGTGCCCTTAGGGGAGGGATGGATGGCTACACCTTC
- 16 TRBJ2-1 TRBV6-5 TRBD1 CASSYSFPDRANEQFF TGTGCCAGCAGTTACTCATTTCCCGACAGGGCCAATGAGCAGTTCTTC
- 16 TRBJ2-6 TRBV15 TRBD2 CATSRDSGVGANVLTF TGTGCCACCAGCAGAGATAGCGGGGTTGGGGCCAACGTCCTGACTTTC